These 10 T cell receptor beta chains were all obtained from the same sample, sequenced in a study of blood T cells in healthy people across ages. A second PCR of roughly 7 to 11 cycles used a sample-barcoded 5' primer and a J-beta primer mix. TCRdb ran MiXCR on the 5' RACE reads and lists one entry per CDR3 protein. The sample consists of fewer than 700,000 distinct CDR3 sequences, 40% to 50% of them appearing once. What was sequenced was blood. All receptors derive from an elderly man in good health.

Turning to this clonotype: Germline and junction disagree at one end, which may indicate a read error. The J gene is TRBJ1-2, the V gene TRBV20-1; D uncertain. The CDR3 extends over 12 amino acids. The V gene's germline CDR1 is DFQATT and CDR2 SNEGSKA (reference sequence). The CDR3 protein is CSARGDSYDYTF. The CDR3 coding sequence is TGCAGTGCTAGAGGGGATTCCTATGACTACACCTTC.

Only a few counts were recorded for this clonotype. A much larger clone lies a single base off, so this may be a read error. V is TRBV6-5 and J is TRBJ2-7, with D unclear. The CDR3 totals 14 residues. Between the trimmed V and J ends, which lost 11 bases and 7 bases, there was a span of 24 bases. The germline gives CDR1 MNHEY, CDR2 SVGAGI. In DNA, the CDR3 is TGTGCCCTGGAACGGGCTCCCCCCGATAATGAGCAGTACTTC. Translation gives CALERAPPDNEQYF.

V gene TRBV30 combines with J gene TRBJ2-5, with TRBD2 matching over 10 bases. Per germline, CDR1 GTSNPN and CDR2 SVGIG (reference sequence). The CDR3 is made up of 14 amino acids. Germline trimming cut 3 bases from V and 2 bases from J; bases unmatched to any gene: 3. CDR3 coding DNA: TGTGCCTGGAGAAAGGGACTAGCGCAAGAGACCCAGTACTTC. Protein sequence: CAWRKGLAQETQYF.

The V and J genes are TRBV29-1 and TRBJ1-4; 8 bases are shared with TRBD1. Germline assignment: CDR1 SQVTM and CDR2 ANQGSEA. V lost 4 bases and J lost 0; bases outside the gene matches: 10. The CDR3 runs to 17 residues. Written as DNA, the CDR3 is TGCAGCGTTGTAAATCCCGGGACAGGAACAACTAATGAAAAACTGTTTTTT. Its translation: CSVVNPGTGTTNEKLFF.

The rearrangement links TRBV20-1 to TRBJ1-1, with D tentatively TRBD1 (5 bases). The ends were cut back, 0 bases at V and 1 base at J, with 12 bases in the middle. The CDR3 sequence is 15 residues long. CDR1 and CDR2 from the germline V gene are DFQATT and SNEGSKA (reference sequence). The CDR3 region is CSARDTGRGNTEAFF. The CDR3 nucleotides are TGCAGTGCTAGAGATACGGGGCGCGGGAACACTGAAGCTTTCTTT.

This chain connects TRBV3-1 to TRBJ2-5; D not resolved. V was cut by 1 base and J by 1 base, with 7 bases left in between. The CDR3 is 14 amino acids. Germline V lookup: CDR1 LGHDT, CDR2 YNNKEL (reference sequence). CDR3 protein: CASSQGPGQETQYF. Written as DNA, the CDR3 is TGTGCCAGCAGCCAAGGTCCCGGCCAAGAGACCCAGTACTTC.

The genes are TRBV7-2 and TRBJ2-7; 7 bases are a match to TRBD2. CDR1 is SGHTA, CDR2 FQGNSA, per germline. With V trimmed by 1 base and J by 2 bases, 8 bases remained unmatched. The CDR3 has 16 amino acids. CDR3 DNA sequence: TGTGCCAGCAGCTTAGTACGGGCTAGCGGCACCTACGAGCAGTACTTC. Translation gives CASSLVRASGTYEQYF.

The J gene is TRBJ2-3, the V gene TRBV28, with 13 bases that match TRBD2. Per germline, CDR1 MDHEN and CDR2 SYDVKM. This CDR3 spans 19 amino acids. J was trimmed by 3 bases and V by 6 bases; bases with no gene match: 15. The CDR3, as DNA: TGTGCCAGCAGCTTTGGGACTAGCGGGGCACCCCGAGGGACAGATACGCAGTATTTT. Its translation: CASSFGTSGAPRGTDTQYF.

The chain uses TRBV7-9 and TRBJ1-3; no clear D gene. Germline CDR1 SEHNR, CDR2 FQNEAQ (reference sequence). This CDR3 spans 14 amino acids. Trimming stripped 3 bases from V and 2 bases from J, with 8 bases between. CDR3 amino acids: CASSFGSPGNTIYF. CDR3 DNA: TGTGCCAGCAGCTTTGGGAGTCCTGGAAACACCATATATTTT.

The chain combines TRBV4-3 with TRBJ2-7; TRBD2 matches 10 bases. Germline trimming cut 3 bases from V and 0 bases from J; bases unmatched to any gene: 2. Germline-derived CDR1 and CDR2 are LGHNA and YSLEER. The CDR3 length is 15 residues. CDR3 in DNA: TGCGCCAGCAGCCAGGGACTAGCGTCCTCCTACGAGCAGTACTTC. As protein: CASSQGLASSYEQYF.